The present entry profiles one T cell receptor (beta chain) with its context. Its cognate antigen is unknown. Libraries were prepared by immunoSEQ multiplex PCR; TCRdb keeps only in-frame clonotypes and omits some of them. The data contain fewer than 250,000 clones, about 93% of them singletons. The entry originates in a study of T cell responses to AZD1222 COVID-19 vaccine. Study-wide points: The breadth and depth of Spike-specific TCRs increased once two AZD1222 doses had been given. Without day 14 samples, only post-peak T cell repertoires were studied. There were mostly white British donors and more females than males, and clonal diversity was possibly underestimated.

After removal of 4 bases from V and 1 base from J, the junction contained 6 bases not matched to a gene. Germline CDR1 reads SGHRS; CDR2 reads YFSETQ. This CDR3 comprises 18 residues. The chain links TRBV5-1 to TRBJ2-6; the match to TRBD1 covers 12 bases. This receptor was identified in an adult in good health. Sequences were derived from peripheral blood, sampled on day 0 of MenACWY control vaccination. The CDR3 reads CASSDGTGGGSGANVLTF. CDR3 DNA sequence: TGCGCCAGCAGCGACGGGACAGGGGGCGGGTCTGGGGCCAACGTCCTGACTTTC.